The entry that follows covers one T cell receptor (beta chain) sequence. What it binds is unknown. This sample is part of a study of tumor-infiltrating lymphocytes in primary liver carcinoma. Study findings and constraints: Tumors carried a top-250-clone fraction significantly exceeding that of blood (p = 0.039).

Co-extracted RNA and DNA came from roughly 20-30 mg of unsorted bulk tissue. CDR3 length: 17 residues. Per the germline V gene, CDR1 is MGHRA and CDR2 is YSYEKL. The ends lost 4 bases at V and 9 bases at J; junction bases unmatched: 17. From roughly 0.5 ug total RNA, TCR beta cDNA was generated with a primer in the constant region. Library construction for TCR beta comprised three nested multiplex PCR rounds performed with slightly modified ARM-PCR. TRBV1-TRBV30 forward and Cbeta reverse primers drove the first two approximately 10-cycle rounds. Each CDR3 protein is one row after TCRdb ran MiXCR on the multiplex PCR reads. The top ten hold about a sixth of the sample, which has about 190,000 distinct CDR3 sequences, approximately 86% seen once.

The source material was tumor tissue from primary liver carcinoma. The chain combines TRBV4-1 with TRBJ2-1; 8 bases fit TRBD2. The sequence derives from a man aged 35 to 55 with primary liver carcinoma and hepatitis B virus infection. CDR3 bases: TGCGCCAGCAGCCCCAGAGGGGCAGCGGGAGTGTGTAGTGAGCAGTTCTTC. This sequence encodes CASSPRGAAGVCSEQFF.